This entry concerns a single TCR beta chain. This record comes from a study of blood T cell repertoires in COVID-19. Study details: T cells, B-cell-depleted T cells, or PBMCs provided the cDNA or gDNA that served as material.

Authors' data handling: Reference gene primers were amplified, and this amplification served to estimate nucleated cell counts. Generated by immunoSEQ multiplex PCR, the TCRdb table keeps only in-frame clones and is missing some. For V, J and clone size, that table is used; D and trimming come from the DNA. The data contain about 270,000 clones, approximately 82% of them singletons. V dropped 5 bases and J dropped 4; count of bases not matched to a gene: 8. CDR1 is SQVTM and CDR2 is ANQGSEA in the germline V gene. This CDR3 contains 14 residues. The sequenced sample was peripheral blood. V gene TRBV29-1 combines with J gene TRBJ2-1; 7 bases align to TRBD2. This sequence originates from a woman between 18 and 30 years old with acute or convalescent COVID-19. The CDR3 loop is CSVPRAGTYNEQFF. In DNA form, the CDR3 reads TGCAGCGTTCCGAGAGCGGGAACGTACAATGAGCAGTTCTTC.